The clone carrying this T cell receptor beta chain was recorded many times. Its antigen is unidentified. The data originate from a study of T cells in Graves' hyperthyroidism and ophthalmopathy. The study's findings and limits: The model anticipated ophthalmopathy a median approximately six months pre-onset. Blood also contained most expanded thyroid clonotypes above 0.001.

Germline lookup yields CDR1 DFQATT and CDR2 SNEGSKA (reference sequence). V lost 6 bases to trimming and J lost 2 bases, with 19 bases between them. The CDR3 is 15 residues long. At least 3 on the Clinical Activity Score was recorded for ophthalmopathy patients, who also had NOSPECS grade at least 4 and duration under 3 months. The study excluded patients with uncontrolled infection, other autoimmune disease, pregnancy or lactation. Amplification targeted TCR beta CDR3 regions from RNA transcripts. First-round RT-PCR targeting the TCR CDR3 was performed with the HTBI primer set. TCRdb called the multiplex PCR reads again in MiXCR, with one record for every CDR3 protein. The sample carries approximately 300,000 distinct CDR3 sequences, more than 15% recorded once.

Sequences were obtained from blood. The chain has TRBV20-1 and TRBJ2-5; D is perhaps TRBD2 (5 bases). This sequence was found in a woman aged 60-75 years with Graves' ophthalmopathy. The DNA for the CDR3 is TGCAGTGCCTTGTCTCCCAGCGGAGCACAAGAGACCCAGTACTTC. Encoded protein: CSALSPSGAQETQYF.